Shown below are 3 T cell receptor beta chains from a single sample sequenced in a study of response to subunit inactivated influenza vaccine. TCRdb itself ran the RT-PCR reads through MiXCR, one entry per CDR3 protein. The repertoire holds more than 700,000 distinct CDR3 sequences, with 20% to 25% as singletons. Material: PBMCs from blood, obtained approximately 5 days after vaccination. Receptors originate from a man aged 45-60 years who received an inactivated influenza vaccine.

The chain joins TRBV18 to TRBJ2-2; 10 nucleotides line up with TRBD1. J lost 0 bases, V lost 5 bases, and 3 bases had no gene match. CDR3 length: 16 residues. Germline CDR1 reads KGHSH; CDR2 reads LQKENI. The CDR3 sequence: CASSSDRGTNTGELFF. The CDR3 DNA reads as TGTGCCAGCTCATCGGACAGGGGGACGAACACCGGGGAGCTGTTTTTT.

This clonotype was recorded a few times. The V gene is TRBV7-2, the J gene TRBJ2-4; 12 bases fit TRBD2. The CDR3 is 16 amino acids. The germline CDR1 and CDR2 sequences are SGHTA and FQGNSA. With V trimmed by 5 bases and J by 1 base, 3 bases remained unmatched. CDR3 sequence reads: CASSTTSGGAKNIQYF. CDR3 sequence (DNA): TGTGCCAGCAGCACTACTAGCGGGGGGGCCAAAAACATTCAGTACTTC. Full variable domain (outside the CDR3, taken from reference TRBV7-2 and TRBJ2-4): GAGVSQSPSNKVTEKGKDVELRCDPISGHTALYWYRQSLGQGLEFLIYFQGNSAPDKSGLPSDRFSAERTGGSVSTLTIQRTQQEDSAVYLCASSTTSGGAKNIQYFGAGTRLSVL.

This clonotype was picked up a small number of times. The CDR3 loop reads CSVAEQGNEQFF. The CDR3 DNA sequence: TGCAGCGTGGCGGAACAGGGAAATGAGCAGTTCTTC. The chain couples TRBV29-1 to TRBJ2-1; D may be TRBD1 (6 bases). The CDR3 is 12 residues long. Trimming removed 6 bases at V and 7 bases at J, with 13 bases between. Germline V CDR1 and CDR2: SQVTM, ANQGSEA.